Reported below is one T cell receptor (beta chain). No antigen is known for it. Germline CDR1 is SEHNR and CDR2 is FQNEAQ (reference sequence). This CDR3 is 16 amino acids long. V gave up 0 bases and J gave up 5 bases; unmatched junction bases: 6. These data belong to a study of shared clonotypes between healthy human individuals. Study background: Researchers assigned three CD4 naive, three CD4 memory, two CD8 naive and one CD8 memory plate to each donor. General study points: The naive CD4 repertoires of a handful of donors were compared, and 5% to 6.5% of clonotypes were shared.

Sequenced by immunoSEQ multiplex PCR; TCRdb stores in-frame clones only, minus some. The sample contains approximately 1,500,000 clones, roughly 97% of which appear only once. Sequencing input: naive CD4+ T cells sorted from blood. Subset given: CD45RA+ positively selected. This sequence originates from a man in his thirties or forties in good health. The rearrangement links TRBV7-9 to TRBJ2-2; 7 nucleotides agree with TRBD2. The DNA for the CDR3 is TGTGCCAGCAGCTTAGCGAGGACGGGAGGAACCGGGGAGCTGTTTTTT. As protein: CASSLARTGGTGELFF.